This T cell receptor (beta chain) was captured in a study of post-analysis software for immune sequencing data. Study-wide results and limits: Samples made in the same batch grouped tightly together by F measure. Normalized Chao1 diversity was significantly reduced in patients versus controls. The five TRBV segments detected at higher frequency in patients than in controls included TRBV5-6, TRBV5-1 and TRBV20-1.

Unique-molecular-identifier-tagged TCR beta cDNA libraries were used. T cells numbering 1 to 10 million yielded cDNA molecules that totaled around 500,000. TCRdb fed the PCR reads into MiXCR, producing one record per CDR3 protein. This table has roughly 870,000 distinct CDR3 sequences, roughly half appearing once. There are a few counts of this clonotype. The antigen is undetermined. Looked up from germline, CDR1 is LNHDA and CDR2 is SQIVND (reference sequence). The CDR3 extends over 12 amino acids. The sequence was collected from a girl under 18 with multiple sclerosis. The gene calls are TRBV19 and TRBJ2-4, with 7 bases identical to TRBD1. The J call may be faulty, since TRBJ2-7 better matches the DNA end. Sequencing was done on a sample of blood. The CDR3 here is CASSGPGGEQYF. CDR3 coding DNA: TGTGCCAGTAGTGGGCCAGGGGGCGAGCAGTACTTC.